The source of this T cell receptor beta chain is a study of T cell responses to AZD1222 COVID-19 vaccine. The CDR3 loop spans 15 amino acids. Germline CDR1 SGHVS, CDR2 FNYEAQ. The germline V and J ends were trimmed by 3 bases and 5 bases, with 13 bases remaining between them. Measured with immunoSEQ multiplex PCR; TCRdb has only the in-frame clones, and not every one. The profile shows more than 120,000 clones, roughly 91% of them singletons. Notes on the study in general: Repertoires in all cases were sampled only once the peak T cell response had passed. The span of vaccine-associated CD4 TCRs extended across spike, with dominance at 160-218 and 743-854. Targets within unmutated variant regions were reportedly found for nearly half of spike-specific TCRs. The breadth and depth of Spike-specific TCRs increased once two AZD1222 doses had been given.

Remarks on this clone: What it binds is unknown.

This TCR came from an adult in good health. The source material was peripheral blood, sampled on day 0 of AZD1222 vaccination. The V call is TRBV7-6, the J call TRBJ1-4; the D is unclear. CDR3 nucleotide sequence: TGTGCCAGCAGCTTTTATGGGAACCCGAATGAAAAACTGTTTTTT. Translated, it gives CASSFYGNPNEKLFF. The full variable domain, in which reference TRBV7-6 and TRBJ1-4 provide the parts outside the CDR3, is GAGVSQSPRYKVTKRGQDVALRCDPISGHVSLYWYRQALGQGPEFLTYFNYEAQQDKSGLPNDRFSAERPEGSISTLTIQRTEQRDSAMYRCASSFYGNPNEKLFFGSGTQLSVL.